These 23 T cell receptor beta chains came from one sample sequenced in a study of blood T cell repertoires in COVID-19. The repertoire was sequenced with immunoSEQ multiplex PCR; TCRdb's copy has only in-frame clones and lacks some. The repertoire holds about 35,000 clones, around 87% seen once, with 44% in the top ten. Sequencing was done on a sample of peripheral blood. These receptors originate from a human donor in a cohort sampled during active COVID-19.

The chain links TRBV6-5 to TRBJ2-3; 9 bases align to TRBD1. Per the germline V gene, CDR1 is MNHEY and CDR2 is SVGAGI. The junction had 8 bases not matched to a gene; V was cut back by 9 bases and J by 1 base. This CDR3 comprises 15 residues. CDR3 bases: TGTGCCAGTAAACAGGGGGCGCCCGGCACAGATACGCAGTATTTT. Protein sequence: CASKQGAPGTDTQYF.

In its sample, this clone was seen once. The genes are TRBV6-5 and TRBJ2-7; 8 bases are shared with TRBD1. This CDR3 is 15 amino acids long. The V gene's germline CDR1 is MNHEY and CDR2 SVGAGI. Trimming cost V 9 bases and J 0 bases; bases outside gene matches: 10. The CDR3 here is CASRHGTGLSYEQYF. The CDR3 DNA sequence: TGTGCCAGTAGACACGGGACAGGCCTCTCCTACGAGCAGTACTTC.

The V call is TRBV2, the J call TRBJ2-3; a possible D gene is TRBD2 (7 bases). CDR1 is SNHLY, CDR2 FYNNEI, per germline. The CDR3 has 14 amino acids. Trimming removed 7 bases from V and 1 base from J, with 12 bases in between. CDR3 sequence reads: CASKTGGRTDTQYF. In DNA, the CDR3 is TGTGCCAGCAAGACCGGGGGGCGCACAGATACGCAGTATTTT.

The chain couples TRBV2 to TRBJ2-3; perhaps TRBD1 as D (6 bases). The CDR3 is 14 amino acids. Germline-derived CDR1 and CDR2 are SNHLY and FYNNEI. The V end lost 6 bases, the J end lost 6 bases, and 16 bases lay between the germline ends. The DNA of the CDR3 is TGTGCCAGCAGCGCGGACAGCATCGGGGATACGCAGTATTTT. Its protein is CASSADSIGDTQYF. Looking up the rest from reference TRBV2 and TRBJ2-3 gives the full variable domain: EPEVTQTPSHQVTQMGQEVILRCVPISNHLYFYWYRQILGQKVEFLVSFYNNEISEKSEIFDDQFSVERPDGSNFTLKIRSTKLEDSAMYFCASSADSIGDTQYFGPGTRLTVL.

The CDR3 loop is CATETSGNTIYF. The CDR3 nucleotides read TGTGCCACCGAGACTTCAGGAAACACCATATATTTT. V is TRBV7-9 and J is TRBJ1-3, with no clear D. This CDR3 is built from 12 residues. Germline CDR1 is SEHNR and CDR2 is FQNEAQ (reference sequence). Between the trimmed V and J ends, which lost 10 bases and 4 bases, there was a span of 11 bases.

The V and J genes are TRBV19 and TRBJ2-5; 7 positions match TRBD1. V shed 7 bases and J 1 base; nucleotides not matched to a gene: 9. CDR3 length: 15 amino acids. CDR1 is LNHDA, CDR2 SQIVND, per germline (reference sequence). In DNA, the CDR3 is TGTGCCAGTAACTTCGGGGACAGAGCCCAAGAGACCCAGTACTTC. The encoded protein is CASNFGDRAQETQYF.

The J gene is TRBJ1-1, the V gene TRBV4-3, with D maybe TRBD1 (5 bases). V lost 1 base and J 1 base, leaving 7 bases between the germline ends. From germline, CDR1 is LGHNA and CDR2 YSLEER. This CDR3 is built from 14 residues. The CDR3, as DNA: TGCGCCAGCAGCCAAGTTGGGGCGAACACTGAAGCTTTCTTT. This codes for CASSQVGANTEAFF.

The rearrangement links TRBV5-4 to TRBJ1-6, with D uncertain. The CDR3 extends over 19 amino acids. CDR1 is SGHNT and CDR2 is YYREEE in the germline V gene (reference sequence). Between the trimmed V and J ends, which lost 4 bases and 0 bases, there was a span of 20 bases. CDR3 nucleotide sequence: TGTGCCAGCAGCCCCACCGCGGCGGGGTCGAGCTCCTATAATTCACCCCTCCACTTT. This gives the protein CASSPTAAGSSSYNSPLHF.

The J gene is TRBJ1-2, the V gene TRBV25-1; TRBD1 might be the D (5 bases). The germline V gene encodes CDR1 MGHDK and CDR2 SYGVNS. The germline V and J ends were trimmed by 4 bases and 4 bases, with 16 bases remaining between them. The CDR3 consists of 15 residues. CDR3 sequence (DNA): TGTGCCAGCAGTGCAGACAGCGCCGGTAGCTATGGCTACACCTTC. As protein: CASSADSAGSYGYTF.

The chain links TRBV5-1 to TRBJ2-5; possibly TRBD1 for D (6 bases). The CDR3 consists of 15 residues. Per the germline V gene, CDR1 is SGHRS and CDR2 is YFSETQ. Between the trimmed V and J ends, which lost 2 bases and 2 bases, there was a span of 13 bases. The CDR3 bases are TGCGCCAGCAGCTTCTTGACAGGACCGCAAGAGACCCAGTACTTC. Encoded protein: CASSFLTGPQETQYF.

The genes are TRBV28 and TRBJ2-7; 13 bases align to TRBD2. The CDR3 is 14 residues long. Germline trimming cut 6 bases from V and 7 bases from J; bases unmatched to any gene: 6. Per germline, CDR1 MDHEN and CDR2 SYDVKM. The CDR3 here is CASRLTSGGWEQYF. The DNA of the CDR3 is TGTGCCAGCAGACTGACTAGCGGGGGGTGGGAGCAGTACTTC. The full variable domain, with the rest looked up from reference TRBV28 and TRBJ2-7, is DVKVTQSSRYLVKRTGEKVFLECVQDMDHENMFWYRQDPGLGLRLIYFSYDVKMKEKGDIPEGYSVSREKKERFSLILESASTNQTSMYLCASRLTSGGWEQYFGPGTRLTVT.

This clone appeared a single time. This chain connects TRBV5-5 to TRBJ1-6; no definite D call. V was clipped by 3 bases and J by 3 bases, with 7 bases between them. The CDR3 contains 14 residues. Germline CDR1 reads SGHKS; CDR2 reads YYEKEE (reference sequence). CDR3 DNA sequence: TGTGCCAGCAGCTCGCAGGTCTATAATTCACCCCTCCACTTT. Its translation is CASSSQVYNSPLHF.

This clone came up once. The J gene is TRBJ1-6, the V gene TRBV5-1; possible D gene TRBD1, 6 bases. CDR1 SGHRS and CDR2 YFSETQ come from the germline V gene. The CDR3 consists of 15 residues. V lost 0 bases and J lost 8, with 12 bases in between. The CDR3 sequence is CASSLGTGNYSPLHF. Here the CDR3 DNA reads TGCGCCAGCAGCTTGGGTACAGGGAACTATTCACCCCTCCACTTT.

The CDR3 nucleotides are TGTGCCAGCAGCCAACAGACAGGGGAGGCTTTCTTT. It codes for CASSQQTGEAFF. This chain uses TRBV3-1 (or the pseudogene TRBV3-2) with TRBJ1-1; TRBD1 matches at 8 bases. V trimming: 2 bases; J trimming: 11 bases; junction bases outside the gene matches: 4. The germline V gene has CDR1 LGHDT and CDR2 YNNKEL (reference sequence). This CDR3 region has 12 residues.

The chain recombines TRBV28 with TRBJ2-5; possibly TRBD1 for D (7 bases). V lost 2 bases to trimming and J lost 5 bases, with 21 bases between them. CDR3 size: 17 residues. Germline CDR1 reads MDHEN; CDR2 reads SYDVKM. CDR3 bases: TGTGCCAGCAGTTTAGGGGGCGGAGGGGGCAAGGGCGAGACCCAGTACTTC. It specifies CASSLGGGGGKGETQYF.

This chain links TRBV9 with TRBJ2-5; TRBD1 matches 9 bases. V trimming: 2 bases; J trimming: 5 bases; junction bases outside the gene matches: 7. CDR3 length: 15 residues. Looked up from germline, CDR1 is SGDLS and CDR2 is YYNGEE. The CDR3: CASSVRQGEGETQYF. The CDR3 DNA is TGTGCCAGCAGCGTCCGACAGGGGGAAGGGGAGACCCAGTACTTC.

Regarding this clone: Because it lacks the conserved phenylalanine or tryptophan at the end, this CDR3 is likely a read error. The DNA is left out, because the CDR3 cannot be placed on it with certainty; the CDR3 is given as TCRdb lists it. The rearrangement uses TRBV11-3 and TRBJ1-2; the DNA was not used to check the table's D call, TRBD1. Termini included, the CDR3 measures 12 amino acids. The germline gives CDR1 SGHNT, CDR2 YENEEA. The CDR3 protein is CASSSNRQGLKA.

This chain links TRBV28 with TRBJ1-2, with a tentative D call TRBD1 (5 bases). V was clipped by 5 bases and J by 6 bases, with 10 bases between them. Germline values: CDR1 MDHEN, CDR2 SYDVKM. This CDR3 contains 12 residues. CDR3: CASSIQVNGYTF. CDR3 DNA sequence: TGTGCCAGCAGTATACAGGTTAATGGCTACACCTTC.

The genes are TRBV7-9 and TRBJ2-1; 10 bases align to TRBD2. V lost 5 bases, J lost 9 bases, and 7 bases stayed unmatched. Germline lookup yields CDR1 SEHNR and CDR2 FQNEAQ (reference sequence). CDR3 length equals 14 residues. This chain's CDR3 is CASSKWTSGTEQFF. For the CDR3, the DNA is TGTGCCAGCAGCAAATGGACTAGCGGCACTGAGCAGTTCTTC.

This chain joins TRBV2 and TRBJ1-6; 7 bases fit TRBD1. The CDR3 covers 16 residues. Per the germline V gene, CDR1 is SNHLY and CDR2 is FYNNEI. V shed 5 bases and J 0 bases; nucleotides not matched to a gene: 4. The CDR3 nucleotides read TGTGCCAGCAGTTTTAGGGGGCCCTCCTATAATTCACCCCTCCACTTT. Its protein product is CASSFRGPSYNSPLHF.

This sequence joins TRBV11-2 and TRBJ1-1, with D tentatively TRBD1 (6 bases). Trimming shortened V by 5 bases and J by 7 bases, and 17 bases separated the two germline ends. The V gene's germline CDR1 is SGHAT and CDR2 FQNNGV. The CDR3 runs to 14 residues. The CDR3 sequence is CASSPLQGFFEAFF. CDR3 nucleotides: TGTGCCAGCAGCCCGCTACAGGGTTTCTTTGAAGCTTTCTTT.

The chain carries TRBV5-4 and TRBJ2-3; D perhaps matches TRBD2 (7 bases). The CDR3 contains 13 residues. CDR1 and CDR2 from the germline V gene are SGHNT and YYREEE (reference sequence). V was trimmed by 3 bases and J by 4 bases, leaving 9 bases between them. CDR3 sequence: CASSWGGPDTQYF. For the CDR3, the DNA is TGTGCCAGCAGCTGGGGGGGCCCAGATACGCAGTATTTT. The complete variable domain, with remaining parts taken from reference TRBV5-4 and TRBJ2-3, reads ETGVTQSPTHLIKTRGQQVTLRCSSQSGHNTVSWYQQALGQGPQFIFQYYREEENGRGNFPPRFSGLQFPNYSSELNVNALELDDSALYLCASSWGGPDTQYFGPGTRLTVL.

This chain joins TRBV9 and TRBJ1-3; 8 bases are shared with TRBD1. CDR3 size: 14 residues. Germline-derived CDR1 and CDR2 are SGDLS and YYNGEE. With V trimmed by 3 bases and J by 5 bases, 4 bases remained unmatched. The CDR3 here is CASSANRGRNTIYF. In DNA form, the CDR3 reads TGTGCCAGCAGCGCGAACAGGGGGAGAAACACCATATATTTT.